This TCR beta chain stems from a study of T cell repertoires in cytomegalovirus infection. About the research overall: An indication of both CMV infection and matching HLA type came from public TCR beta signatures.

Broader study findings: HLA-C-restricted CMV-specific TCR beta clonotypes prevailed in the ex vivo response.

This CDR3 is 15 amino acids long. Germline lookup yields CDR1 SGHTA and CDR2 FQGNSA. V was pared by 1 base and J by 6 bases, with 16 bases between. TCRdb re-called the reads with MiXCR, one entry per CDR3 protein. The table includes about 700,000 distinct CDR3 sequences, about 33% detected once. This clonotype appeared many times. Its antigen remains unidentified. This clonotype originated in a human donor in good health (CMV status not recorded). Some clones in this sample may be carry-over from other donors' samples. Sample: cultured PBMCs, taken from culture after CMV antigen stimulation. The chain recombines TRBV7-2 with TRBJ2-7, with D unclear. Here the CDR3 reads CASSLVVGQGPEQYF. CDR3 DNA: TGTGCCAGCAGCTTAGTGGTCGGGCAAGGACCCGAGCAGTACTTC.